This T cell receptor beta chain was documented in a study of cytomegalovirus exposure and HLA in healthy donors (TCRdb year 2017). The study in broad terms: An earlier analysis of roughly 610 of the donors reported 276 Gb of sequence data and some 110 million unique TCR beta sequences obtained from around 190 million T cells. Roughly 300 gigabases of sequencing data and 78 million or so unique TCR sequences were included in an early release covering about 700 HLA-typed donors. The genetic ancestry cluster associated with self-reported Caucasian donors included approximately 85% of the roughly 400 genotyped donors. The study aimed to test whether cataloging public T cell receptors could reveal signatures of past pathogen exposure. The study used immunosequencing to profile the T cell repertoires of 600 to 850 subjects and linked those repertoires to cytomegalovirus serostatus. Besides the first cohort of around 670 subjects, a separate validation cohort made up of 120 different subjects was used. To predict cytomegalovirus infection status, the study combined high-throughput TCR immunosequencing, statistical association of individual TCRs with disease status, and machine learning. A later analysis re-analyzed previously published TCR beta repertoires from roughly 630 donors and added high-resolution HLA genotyping to study TCR occurrence patterns. In the later analysis, no new phenotypic data were used to find candidate immune exposures; instead, reliance was placed on TCR beta sequences and their occurrence across donors. In an earlier analysis of several hundred of the donors, high-throughput TCR beta sequencing was used to judge whether each TCR beta V gene segment behaved as functional or pseudogenic. Donor age, sex, ethnicity and CMV serostatus were compiled together with the repertoire data. Genome-wide SNP genotypes for about three fifths of the roughly 670 donors were used in a later genetic analysis, which treated that subset as a discovery cohort. Every repertoire in the discovery cohort had been generated on one and the same sequencing platform. HLA typing covered class I and class II loci at four-digit resolution. Typing coverage varied by locus: roughly 620-640 donors for A, B, C, DRB1 and DQB1; roughly 560 for DQA1; some 610 for DPA1; roughly 450 for DPB1. Roughly 5 DR-DQ haplotypes were handled as single units for association and clustering, since linkage in the cohort was strong. Among roughly 400 genotyped donors of the cohort, an average of about 220,000 unique TCR beta nucleotide sequences was sequenced per donor, of which about 19% were non-productive. Summary of the overall study and its limitations: A later genetic analysis associated a missense DCLRE1C variant with V-gene and J-gene trimming of TCR beta chains, and an independent cohort replicated the association. A few of the identified cytomegalovirus-associated TCR beta chains were confirmed in vitro to be specific for cytomegalovirus antigens. The presence/absence analyses assumed that sequencing depth was roughly uniform across donors, and that assumption may not be true. Most TCR sequences were observed very rarely across donors, whereas some public TCRs were present in many individuals. A later analysis found that TCR association rates varied across HLA loci, with DRB1 alleles showing the most associated TCRs and HLA-C alleles the fewest. Compared with the approximately 710-donor mean, donors in an Asian-associated ancestry cluster had fewer N-insertions in productive TCRs, according to a later genetic analysis. The only immune exposure information available for the cohort was CMV serostatus. In a later analysis, over 15,000 TCR beta sequences were associated with specific HLA alleles at a false discovery rate of 0.05. The sequencing pipeline was judged likely to have produced a cluster of highly shared sequence variants as a technical artifact. Because HLA typing was unavailable for some donors at each locus, only the typed subset was used in association tests. According to a later analysis, most CMV-associated TCR beta chains appeared to be HLA-restricted, and the HLA associations seemed to be driven largely by CMV exposure. In a later analysis, several top co-occurrence clusters were reported to appear linked to parvovirus B19, influenza, CMV and Epstein-Barr virus. Because the 87-base-pair reads could not distinguish some IMGT-functional V segments, including TRBV6-2 and TRBV6-3, those segments were excluded. According to the authors, the approach could potentially be generalized to other disease states and immunological phenotypes. A further reported finding was that TCR beta sequences accurately predicted the HLA-A and HLA-B alleles for most subjects in the first cohort. The study gave a list of around 170 TCR beta chains associated with cytomegalovirus. Linkage disequilibrium might explain the correlated functional status among segregating V segments, but an unknown experimental factor could not be excluded. Because counts were too low, approximately 18 rarely observed V segments, including chromosome 9 orphons, were excluded from the earlier analysis of around 590 of the donors. The cohort was sequenced for TCR beta chains only, and without alpha or paired-chain data the features that could be detected were limited. In a later analysis, HLA-associated TCR beta chains were found to be more clonally expanded and to have lower generation probabilities than equally common non-associated chains. An earlier analysis of 587 of the donors showed that most TCR beta V segments appeared in productive rearrangements either about 87% or about 30% of the time, which broadly matched IMGT annotations. In both the original and validation cohorts, the classifier was reported to diagnose cytomegalovirus status with high specificity and sensitivity. Strong co-occurrence of HLA alleles, especially DR and DQ, made assigning TCR associations to individual alleles difficult.

The CDR1 and CDR2 encoded by the germline V gene (reference sequence) are MNHNY and SVGAGI. From the cysteine through the phenylalanine, the CDR3 covers 15 amino acids. The DNA shown is the 45-base CDR3, in frame from base 1. V is trimmed back by 11 bases and J by 3 bases, and the junction contains 10 bases that no gene match accounts for. The sample holds a few counts of this clone. Its cognate antigen has yet to be identified. No base quality information exists; no much larger clone differs at one position. In total, approximately 610 healthy bone marrow donors made up the cohort. At the time of sampling, every cohort member was nominally healthy, though immune exposures that went unrecorded were likely present. The donor was CMV seropositive and belonged to the group of a few hundred seropositive cohort members. Each donor provided a peripheral blood sample, and peripheral blood mononuclear cells were used for TCR beta sequencing. The Qiagen DNeasy Blood Extraction Kit was used to extract genomic DNA from the blood cell samples.

Library preparation employed the immunoSEQ multiplex PCR assay. For the multiplex PCR, a mixture combining 60 forward primers for TCR Vbeta segments and 13 reverse primers for TCR Jbeta segments was used. The CDR3 region of rearranged TCR beta genes was amplified from genomic DNA by a multiplex PCR assay. On the Illumina HiSeq System, the amplified TCR beta libraries were sequenced as 87-base-pair reads. Per the source publication's procedure: In a later analysis, tens of millions of unique TCR beta chains were counted across the 500 to 850 repertoires, and approximately 9.9 million of these chains were shared by at least two donors. Raw reads were error-corrected and collapsed into unique sequences with a nearest-neighbor algorithm that merged closely related sequences to remove PCR and sequencing errors. V, D and J gene segments were assigned by aligning CDR3 sequences to IMGT reference sequences. For a sequence to be retained, at least a six-nucleotide match to both a V gene segment and a J gene segment was required. A rearrangement counted as productive if the CDR3 had no stop codons and remained in frame with V and J, and every other rearrangement counted as non-productive. CDR3 was defined by IMGT convention, running from the second conserved V-encoded cysteine to the conserved J-encoded phenylalanine. The earlier analysis of some 600 of the donors excluded sequences that lacked an unambiguous match to a single V gene segment. An earlier analysis of 587 of the donors called V segments functional above 56.7% productive rearrangements and segregating when the between-donor standard deviation exceeded 5%. A statistical classification framework was built for diagnosing cytomegalovirus status from the catalog of TCR beta chain sequences. V and J gene assignment, in a later analysis, came from comparing TCR nucleotide sequences with IMGT/GENE-DB human TR gene sequences. Using the TCRdist pipeline, a later analysis assigned CDR3 sequences along with most-parsimonious VDJ recombination scenarios. In a later analysis, each TCR beta chain was defined by its CDR3 amino acid sequence together with its V-gene family, and reads without a unique V-gene family were excluded. In a later analysis, around 600 highly shared, low-generation-probability nucleotide sequences were removed to address suspected cross-contamination and a sequencing artifact. For each public chain, a later analysis derived a clonal expansion index from normalized ranks of inferred template counts within each repertoire. A later analysis computed generation probabilities with a VDJ recombination model fitted to out-of-frame rearrangements, and checked the results against IGoR. In a later analysis, TCR-TCR, TCR-HLA and TCR-CMV co-occurrence was scored with hypergeometric tests, and a repertoire-size bias correction was applied to TCR pairs. A later analysis estimated false discovery rates by permuting HLA or CMV assignments 20 times. In a later analysis, co-occurring TCRs were grouped using DBSCAN, with TCRdist sequence similarity added in when clustering inside HLA-allele-positive subsets. Co-occurrence clustering excluded repertoires with fewer than 30,000 or more than 120,000 public chains, plus five with anomalous nucleotide sharing. TCRdb's version of the immuneACCESS table is confined to in-frame rearrangements and falls short of the full clone set. An unresolved V gene accounts for under half of the shortfall where checked; the remainder is of unknown origin. V and J calls and clone size follow that table, whereas D and trimming were derived from the DNA. Counted in this sample were approximately 100,000 clones; less than 10% of them appeared once. Clones ranked in the top ten supply 5.1% of the sample.

Material for sequencing was PBMCs. The chain links TRBV6-6 with TRBJ1-6; TRBD1 lines up with 7 middle nucleotides. The receptor comes from a man aged 45 to 65 in good health and CMV-seropositive. The DNA sequence follows: TGTGCCGCCCGGGAAGGGGGCGTCTATAATTCACCCCTCCACTTT. It translates as CAAREGGVYNSPLHF.